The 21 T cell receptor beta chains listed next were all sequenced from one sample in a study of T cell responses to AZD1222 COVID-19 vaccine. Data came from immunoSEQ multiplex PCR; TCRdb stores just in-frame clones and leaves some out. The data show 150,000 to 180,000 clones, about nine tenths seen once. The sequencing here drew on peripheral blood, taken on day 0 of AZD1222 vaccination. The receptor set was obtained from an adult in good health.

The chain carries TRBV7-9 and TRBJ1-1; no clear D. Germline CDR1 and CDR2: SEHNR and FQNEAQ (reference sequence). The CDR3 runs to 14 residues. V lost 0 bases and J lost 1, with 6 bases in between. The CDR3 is CASSLALGNTEAFF. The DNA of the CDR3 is TGTGCCAGCAGCTTAGCATTAGGGAACACTGAAGCTTTCTTT.

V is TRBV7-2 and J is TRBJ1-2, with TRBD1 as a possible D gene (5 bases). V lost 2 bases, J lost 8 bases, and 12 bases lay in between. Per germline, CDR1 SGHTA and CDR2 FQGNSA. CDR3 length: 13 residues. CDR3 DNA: TGTGCCAGCAGCTTAATGGGGCAGTCCGGCTACACCTTC. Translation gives CASSLMGQSGYTF.

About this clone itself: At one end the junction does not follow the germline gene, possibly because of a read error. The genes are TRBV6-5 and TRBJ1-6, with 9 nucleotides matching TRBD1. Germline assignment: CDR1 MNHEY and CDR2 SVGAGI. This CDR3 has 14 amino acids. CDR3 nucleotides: TGTGTTACCTGCCGGGACAGGGTTGTAATGAGTCTGGACTTT. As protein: CVTCRDRVVMSLDF.

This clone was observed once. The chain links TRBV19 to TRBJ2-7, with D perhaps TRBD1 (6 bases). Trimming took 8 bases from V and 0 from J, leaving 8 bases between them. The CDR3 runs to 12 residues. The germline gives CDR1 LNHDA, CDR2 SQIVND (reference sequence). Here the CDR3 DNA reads TGTGCCAGTCAGGACAGCTCCTACGAGCAGTACTTC. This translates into CASQDSSYEQYF.

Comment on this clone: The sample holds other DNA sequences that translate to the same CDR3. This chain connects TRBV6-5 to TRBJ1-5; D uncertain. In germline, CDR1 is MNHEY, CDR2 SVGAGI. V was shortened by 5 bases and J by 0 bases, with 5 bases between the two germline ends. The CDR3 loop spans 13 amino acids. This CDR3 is CASSRDSNQPQHF. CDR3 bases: TGTGCCAGCAGTAGGGATAGCAATCAGCCCCAGCATTTT.

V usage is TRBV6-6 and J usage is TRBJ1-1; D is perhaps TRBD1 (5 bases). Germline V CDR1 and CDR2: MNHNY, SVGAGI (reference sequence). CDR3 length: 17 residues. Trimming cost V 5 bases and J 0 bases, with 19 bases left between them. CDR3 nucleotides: TGTGCCAGCAGTCCTTATCGGGGGACCCGAATGAACACTGAAGCTTTCTTT. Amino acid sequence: CASSPYRGTRMNTEAFF.

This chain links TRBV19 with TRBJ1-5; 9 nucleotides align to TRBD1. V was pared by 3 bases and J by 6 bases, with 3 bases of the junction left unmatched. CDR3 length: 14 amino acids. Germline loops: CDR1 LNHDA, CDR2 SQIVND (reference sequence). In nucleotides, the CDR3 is TGTGCCAGTAGTATCGGACAGGGGACTCAGCCCCAGCATTTT. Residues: CASSIGQGTQPQHF. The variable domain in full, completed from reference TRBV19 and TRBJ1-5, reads DGGITQSPKYLFRKEGQNVTLSCEQNLNHDAMYWYRQDPGQGLRLIYYSQIVNDFQKGDIAEGYSVSREKKESFPLTVTSAQKNPTAFYLCASSIGQGTQPQHFGDGTRLSIL.

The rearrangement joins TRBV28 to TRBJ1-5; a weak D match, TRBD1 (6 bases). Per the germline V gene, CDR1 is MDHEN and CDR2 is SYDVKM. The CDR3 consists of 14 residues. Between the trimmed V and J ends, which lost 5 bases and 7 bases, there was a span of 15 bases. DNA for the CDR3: TGTGCCAGCAGTGAATACAGGGTTCTACAGCCCCAGCATTTT. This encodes CASSEYRVLQPQHF.

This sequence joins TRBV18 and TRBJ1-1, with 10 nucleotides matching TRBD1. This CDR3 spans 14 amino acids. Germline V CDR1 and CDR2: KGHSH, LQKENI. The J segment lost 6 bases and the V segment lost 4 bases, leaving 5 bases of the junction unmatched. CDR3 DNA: TGTGCCAGCTCACTAGGGACAGGGGTCGCTGAAGCTTTCTTT. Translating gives CASSLGTGVAEAFF.

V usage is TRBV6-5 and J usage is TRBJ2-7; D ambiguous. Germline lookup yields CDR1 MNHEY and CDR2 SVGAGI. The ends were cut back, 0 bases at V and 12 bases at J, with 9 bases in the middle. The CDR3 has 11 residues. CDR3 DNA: TGTGCCAGCAGTTACTCAAGGAGACTGTACTTC. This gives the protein CASSYSRRLYF.

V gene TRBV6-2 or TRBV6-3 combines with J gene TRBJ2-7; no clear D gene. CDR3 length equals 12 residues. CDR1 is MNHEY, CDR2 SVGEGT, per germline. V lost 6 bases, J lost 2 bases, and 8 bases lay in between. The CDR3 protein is CASSRFAYEQYF. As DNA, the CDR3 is TGTGCCAGCAGCAGGTTCGCCTACGAGCAGTACTTC.

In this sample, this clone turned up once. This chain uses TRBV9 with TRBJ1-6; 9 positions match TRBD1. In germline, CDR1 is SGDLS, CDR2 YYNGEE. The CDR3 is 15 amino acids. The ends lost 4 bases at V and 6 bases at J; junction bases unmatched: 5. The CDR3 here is CASSSRQGVNSPLHF. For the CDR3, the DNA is TGTGCCAGCAGCTCCCGACAGGGGGTTAATTCACCCCTCCACTTT.

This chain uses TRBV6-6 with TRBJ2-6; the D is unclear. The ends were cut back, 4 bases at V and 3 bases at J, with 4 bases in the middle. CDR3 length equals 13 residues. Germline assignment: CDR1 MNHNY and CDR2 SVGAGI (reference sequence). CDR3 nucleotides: TGTGCCAGCAGTTCTTATGGGGCCAACGTCCTGACTTTC. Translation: CASSSYGANVLTF.

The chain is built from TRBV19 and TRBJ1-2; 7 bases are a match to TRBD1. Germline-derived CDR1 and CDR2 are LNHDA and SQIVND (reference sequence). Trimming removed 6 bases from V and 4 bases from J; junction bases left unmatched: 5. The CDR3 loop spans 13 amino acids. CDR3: CASRTGQLYGYTF. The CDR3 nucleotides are TGTGCCAGTAGGACGGGACAGCTCTATGGCTACACCTTC.

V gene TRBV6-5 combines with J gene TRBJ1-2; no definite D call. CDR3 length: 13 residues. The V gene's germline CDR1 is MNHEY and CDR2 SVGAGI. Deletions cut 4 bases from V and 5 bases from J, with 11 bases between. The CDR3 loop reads CASSSSRVYGYTF. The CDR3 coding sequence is TGTGCCAGCAGTTCAAGTAGGGTATATGGCTACACCTTC.

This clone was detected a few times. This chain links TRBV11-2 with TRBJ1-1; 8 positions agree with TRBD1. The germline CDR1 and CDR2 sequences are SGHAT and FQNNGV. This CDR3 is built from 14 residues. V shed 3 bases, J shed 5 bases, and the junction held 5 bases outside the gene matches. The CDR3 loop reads CASSLTGEETEAFF. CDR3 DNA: TGTGCCAGCAGCTTGACAGGGGAAGAGACTGAAGCTTTCTTT.

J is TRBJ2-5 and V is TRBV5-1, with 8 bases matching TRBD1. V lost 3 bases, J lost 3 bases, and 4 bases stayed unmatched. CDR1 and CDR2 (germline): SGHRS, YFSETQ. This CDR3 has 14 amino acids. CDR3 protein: CASSSGQAKETQYF. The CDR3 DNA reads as TGCGCCAGCAGCTCGGGACAGGCTAAAGAGACCCAGTACTTC.

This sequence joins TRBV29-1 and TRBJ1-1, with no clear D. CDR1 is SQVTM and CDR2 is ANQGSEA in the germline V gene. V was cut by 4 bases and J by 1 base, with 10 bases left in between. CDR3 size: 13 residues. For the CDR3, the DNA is TGCAGCGTTGGTCGGGGAGGGAACACTGAAGCTTTCTTT. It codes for CSVGRGGNTEAFF.

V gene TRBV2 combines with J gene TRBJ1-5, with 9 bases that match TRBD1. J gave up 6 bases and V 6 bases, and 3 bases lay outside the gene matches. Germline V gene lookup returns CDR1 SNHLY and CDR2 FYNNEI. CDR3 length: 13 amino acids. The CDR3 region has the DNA TGTGCCAGCAGAGAACAGGGGGCTCAGCCCCAGCATTTT. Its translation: CASREQGAQPQHF.

CDR3 loop: CASSFGTASPNEKLFF. CDR3 nucleotides: TGTGCCAGCAGCTTTGGGACAGCCTCCCCTAATGAAAAACTGTTTTTT. The rearrangement joins TRBV7-8 to TRBJ1-4, with 7 bases that match TRBD1. Losses at the gene ends were 3 bases for V and 3 bases for J; bases not matched to a gene: 7. Germline lookup yields CDR1 SGHVS and CDR2 FQNEAQ. The CDR3 is 16 amino acids.

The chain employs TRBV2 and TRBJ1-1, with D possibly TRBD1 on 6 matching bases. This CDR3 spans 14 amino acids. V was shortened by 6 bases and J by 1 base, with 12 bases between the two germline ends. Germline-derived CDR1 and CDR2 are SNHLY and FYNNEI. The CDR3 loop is CASRVGGRNTEAFF. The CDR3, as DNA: TGTGCCAGCAGAGTGGGGGGGCGGAACACTGAAGCTTTCTTT.